The clone carrying this T cell receptor beta chain showed up many times. What it recognizes is unknown. This sample stems from a study of human T cells and chemical hapten exposure. Looking at the study overall: Patch tests containing 0.01% DPC, applied to the upper back, were read at 6 days.

The authors' processing: Sampled TCR counts reached a median of roughly 98,000 per sample, with values ranging from roughly 23,224 to 700,000. MiXCR, run by TCRdb on the RACE reads, gives a single entry per CDR3 protein. For this entry, the V and J calls and clone size follow TCRdb and not the study's own pipeline. The table lists under 450,000 distinct CDR3 sequences, around 6% of them singletons. Whole-study results and caveats: DPC sensitization left the count of TCRs above 1 in 1000 unchanged.

This sample's time point: patch test 2, 6 weeks after DPC sensitization. Treatment defined: therapeutic diphenylcyclopropenone sensitization with weekly scalp DPC. The study enrolled 18 to 70-year-old alopecia patients suitable for DPC. The sequence derives from a woman aged 18-30 years with alopecia areata. Some clones in this sample may be carry-over from other donors' samples. Sequences were derived from whole blood, sampled in connection with sensitization to the hapten diphenylcyclopropenone (DPC).

The CDR3 reads CACLARAATNQPQHF. For the CDR3, the DNA is TGTGCCTGCCTGGCTAGGGCTGCGACAAATCAGCCCCAGCATTTT. The chain couples TRBV2 to TRBJ1-5; no clear D. The germline V and J ends were trimmed by 11 bases and 4 bases, with 21 bases remaining between them. The CDR3 length is 15 residues. The germline V gene encodes CDR1 SNHLY and CDR2 FYNNEI.